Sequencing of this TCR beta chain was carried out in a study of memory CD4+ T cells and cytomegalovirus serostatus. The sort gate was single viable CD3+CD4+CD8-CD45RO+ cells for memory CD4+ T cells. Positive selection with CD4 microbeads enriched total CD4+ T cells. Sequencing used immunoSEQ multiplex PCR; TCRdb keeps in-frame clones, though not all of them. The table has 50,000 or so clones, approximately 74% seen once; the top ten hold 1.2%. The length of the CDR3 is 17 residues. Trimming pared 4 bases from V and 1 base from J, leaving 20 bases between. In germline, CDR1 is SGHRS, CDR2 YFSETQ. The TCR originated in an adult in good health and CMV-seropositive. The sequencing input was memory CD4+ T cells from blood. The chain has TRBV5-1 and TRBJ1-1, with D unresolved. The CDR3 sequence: CASSLSGLSAANTEAFF. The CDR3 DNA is TGCGCCAGCAGCCTCTCGGGTCTAAGCGCCGCGAACACTGAAGCTTTCTTT.